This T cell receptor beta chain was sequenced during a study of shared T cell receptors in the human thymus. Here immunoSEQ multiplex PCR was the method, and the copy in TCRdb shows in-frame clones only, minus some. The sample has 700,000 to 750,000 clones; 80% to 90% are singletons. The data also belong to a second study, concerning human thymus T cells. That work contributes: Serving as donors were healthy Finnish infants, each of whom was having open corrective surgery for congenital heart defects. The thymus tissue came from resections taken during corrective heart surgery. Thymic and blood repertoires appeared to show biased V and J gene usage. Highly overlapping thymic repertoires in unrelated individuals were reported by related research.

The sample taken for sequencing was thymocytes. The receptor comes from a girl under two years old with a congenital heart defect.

CDR3 DNA sequence: TGTGCCAGCAGTCCCGTCCGGCGGGGCGGGGGAGCTAACTATGGCTACACCTTC. Its protein is CASSPVRRGGGANYGYTF. V usage is TRBV27 and J usage is TRBJ1-2; TRBD1 is a possible D gene (5 bases). The V end lost 5 bases, the J end lost 0 bases, and 22 bases lay between the germline ends. CDR3 size: 18 residues. Germline-derived CDR1 and CDR2 are MNHEY and SMNVEV (reference sequence).